Shown below are 14 T cell receptor beta chains from a single sample sequenced in a study of cytomegalovirus exposure and HLA in healthy donors. The PCR made use of 60 Vbeta and 13 Jbeta primers. Profiling relied on immunoSEQ multiplex PCR, and the TCRdb table lists in-frame clones only, not all of them. This sample has 200,000 to 250,000 clones, with roughly 68% found just once. The sample was PBMCs. Receptors originate from a man aged 35 to 55 in good health and CMV-seropositive.

The V and J genes are TRBV11-2 and TRBJ1-3, with D unresolved. The CDR3 is 19 amino acids. V gave up 0 bases and J gave up 2 bases, with 20 bases separating them. Germline-derived CDR1 and CDR2 are SGHAT and FQNNGV. CDR3 DNA sequence: TGTGCCAGCAGCTTAGATCTGCTTGGTTGGTCTAATCCTGGAAACACCATATATTTT. Its protein is CASSLDLLGWSNPGNTIYF.

This chain uses TRBV5-8 with TRBJ1-5, with unresolved D. The CDR3 sequence is 12 residues long. V was trimmed by 1 base and J by 6 bases, leaving 5 bases between them. CDR1 is SGHTS, CDR2 YDEGEE, per germline. The CDR3 loop is CASSLISQPQHF. In nucleotides, the CDR3 is TGTGCCAGCAGCTTGATCAGTCAGCCCCAGCATTTT.

J is TRBJ1-2 and V is TRBV7-9, with TRBD1 matching 10 bases. Per the germline V gene, CDR1 is SEHNR and CDR2 is FQNEAQ (reference sequence). Germline trimming cut 1 base from V and 8 bases from J; bases unmatched to any gene: 4. This CDR3 contains 14 residues. CDR3 sequence reads: CASSLEPGQGGYTF. In DNA, the CDR3 is TGTGCCAGCAGCTTAGAGCCGGGACAGGGGGGCTACACCTTC. The full variable domain, its missing parts supplied by reference TRBV7-9 and TRBJ1-2, is DTGVSQNPRHKITKRGQNVTFRCDPISEHNRLYWYRQTLGQGPEFLTYFQNEAQLEKSRLLSDRFSAERPKGSFSTLEIQRTEQGDSAMYLCASSLEPGQGGYTFGSGTRLTVV.

The chain combines TRBV7-6 with TRBJ2-1; 7 bases are shared with TRBD2. CDR1 SGHVS and CDR2 FNYEAQ come from the germline V gene. With V trimmed by 4 bases and J by 3 bases, 6 bases remained unmatched. This CDR3 comprises 15 residues. The CDR3 here is CASSYQRGHYNEQFF. CDR3 DNA sequence: TGTGCCAGCAGCTACCAGCGGGGCCACTACAATGAGCAGTTCTTC.

This clone was seen more than once but under ten times. The V and J genes are TRBV5-4 and TRBJ1-4; tentative D call: TRBD1 (6 bases). CDR1 and CDR2 (germline): SGHNT, YYREEE (reference sequence). This CDR3 spans 15 amino acids. Deletions cut 4 bases from V and 5 bases from J, with 15 bases between. This CDR3 is CASSDRQVHNEKLFF. In nucleotides, the CDR3 is TGTGCCAGCAGCGATAGACAGGTTCACAATGAAAAACTGTTTTTT.

The chain employs TRBV9 and TRBJ2-5; 14 bases agree with TRBD2. The CDR3 sequence is 17 residues long. Germline V gives CDR1 SGDLS, CDR2 YYNGEE. Trimming removed 2 bases from V and 1 base from J; junction bases left unmatched: 4. CDR3 in amino acids: CASSVGLAGGLQETQYF. In nucleotides, the CDR3 is TGTGCCAGCAGCGTCGGACTAGCGGGGGGTCTCCAAGAGACCCAGTACTTC. Combining the CDR3 with reference TRBV9 and TRBJ2-5 gives the whole variable domain DSGVTQTPKHLITATGQRVTLRCSPRSGDLSVYWYQQSLDQGLQFLIQYYNGEERAKGNILERFSAQQFPDLHSELNLSSLELGDSALYFCASSVGLAGGLQETQYFGPGTRLLVL.

V usage is TRBV5-4 and J usage is TRBJ2-7, with TRBD1 matching over 7 bases. This CDR3 contains 13 residues. In germline, CDR1 is SGHNT, CDR2 YYREEE (reference sequence). The V gene end was trimmed by 6 bases and the J gene end by 6 bases; junction bases not matched to a gene: 9. The CDR3 nucleotides are TGTGCCAGCACCCGGACAGGCTTGCGCGAGCAGTACTTC. Translating gives CASTRTGLREQYF. Looking up the rest from reference TRBV5-4 and TRBJ2-7 gives the full variable domain: ETGVTQSPTHLIKTRGQQVTLRCSSQSGHNTVSWYQQALGQGPQFIFQYYREEENGRGNFPPRFSGLQFPNYSSELNVNALELDDSALYLCASTRTGLREQYFGPGTRLTVT.

A few counts support this clone. V is TRBV27 and J is TRBJ1-1; D unresolved. There are 13 residues in the CDR3. Germline assignment: CDR1 MNHEY and CDR2 SMNVEV (reference sequence). V was clipped by 0 bases and J by 4 bases, with 6 bases between them. In DNA, the CDR3 is TGTGCCAGCAGTTTATCGCGGCGCACTGAAGCTTTCTTT. Its translation: CASSLSRRTEAFF.

V usage is TRBV5-1 and J usage is TRBJ2-1; 9 nucleotides agree with TRBD2. The CDR3 consists of 14 residues. The germline CDR1 and CDR2 sequences are SGHRS and YFSETQ. Losses at the gene ends were 1 base for V and 8 bases for J; bases not matched to a gene: 4. The chain's CDR3 is CASSLFQRGDEQFF. CDR3 DNA: TGCGCCAGCAGCTTGTTCCAGCGGGGGGATGAGCAGTTCTTC.

V is TRBV28 and J is TRBJ1-2, with D perhaps matching TRBD1 (6 bases). Trimming removed 9 bases at V and 8 bases at J, with 16 bases between. The CDR3 spans 12 residues. Per germline, CDR1 MDHEN and CDR2 SYDVKM. The CDR3 spells CASEQGIRGYTF. The CDR3 DNA is TGTGCCAGTGAGCAGGGGATCCGCGGCTACACCTTC.

The chain has TRBV19 and TRBJ2-1, with 7 positions matching TRBD2. V trimming: 11 bases; J trimming: 6 bases; junction bases outside the gene matches: 16. This CDR3 region has 15 residues. CDR1 is LNHDA, CDR2 SQIVND, per germline (reference sequence). The CDR3 DNA reads as TGTGCCTCCTCGGGGGAGGGGCGCTGGGGCAATGAGCAGTTCTTC. Residues: CASSGEGRWGNEQFF.

The rearrangement joins TRBV7-9 to TRBJ2-2; the match to TRBD1 covers 7 bases. V lost 1 base to trimming and J lost 4 bases; unmatched junction nucleotides: 3. Germline-derived CDR1 and CDR2 are SEHNR and FQNEAQ (reference sequence). This CDR3 spans 15 amino acids. The CDR3 spells CASSLETGSTGELFF. The CDR3, as DNA: TGTGCCAGCAGCTTAGAGACAGGGAGCACCGGGGAGCTGTTTTTT.

This chain joins TRBV6-5 and TRBJ2-4, with 8 bases that match TRBD1. The CDR3 totals 16 residues. CDR1 and CDR2 (germline): MNHEY, SVGAGI. J was trimmed by 3 bases and V by 4 bases; bases with no gene match: 8. CDR3 sequence (DNA): TGTGCCAGCAGTTCCCCGACAGGGGCGTTCAAAAACATTCAGTACTTC. Encoded protein: CASSSPTGAFKNIQYF.

The rearrangement links TRBV7-8 to TRBJ1-2, with 7 bases fitting TRBD1. Germline V gene data show CDR1 as SGHVS and CDR2 as FQNEAQ. V dropped 1 base and J dropped 7; count of bases not matched to a gene: 6. CDR3 length equals 14 residues. The CDR3 sequence: CASSLGQGLSGYTF. The DNA for the CDR3 is TGTGCCAGCAGCTTAGGACAGGGTTTAAGTGGCTACACCTTC.